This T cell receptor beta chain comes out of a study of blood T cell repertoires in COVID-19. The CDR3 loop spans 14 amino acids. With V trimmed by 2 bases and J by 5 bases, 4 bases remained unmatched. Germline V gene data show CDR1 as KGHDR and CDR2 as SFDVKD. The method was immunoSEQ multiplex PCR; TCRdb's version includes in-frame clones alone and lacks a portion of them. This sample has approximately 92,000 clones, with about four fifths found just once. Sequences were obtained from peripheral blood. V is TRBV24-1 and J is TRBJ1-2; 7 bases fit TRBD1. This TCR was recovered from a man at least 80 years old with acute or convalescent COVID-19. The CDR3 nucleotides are TGTGCCACCAGTGATTCCGGGACAGTATATGGCTACACCTTC. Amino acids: CATSDSGTVYGYTF.